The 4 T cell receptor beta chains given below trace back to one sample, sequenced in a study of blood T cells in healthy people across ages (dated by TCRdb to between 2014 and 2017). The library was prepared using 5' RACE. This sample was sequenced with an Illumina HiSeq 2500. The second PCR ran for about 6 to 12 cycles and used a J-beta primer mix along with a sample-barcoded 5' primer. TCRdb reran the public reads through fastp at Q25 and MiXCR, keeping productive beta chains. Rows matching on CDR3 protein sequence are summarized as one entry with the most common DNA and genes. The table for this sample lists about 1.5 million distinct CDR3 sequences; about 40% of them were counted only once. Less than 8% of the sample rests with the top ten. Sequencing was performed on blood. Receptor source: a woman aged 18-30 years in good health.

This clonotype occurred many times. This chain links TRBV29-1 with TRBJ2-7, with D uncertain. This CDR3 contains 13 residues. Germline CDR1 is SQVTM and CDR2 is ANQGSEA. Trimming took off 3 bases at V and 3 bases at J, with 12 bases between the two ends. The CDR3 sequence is CSVEYSADYEQYF. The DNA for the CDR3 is TGCAGCGTTGAGTATTCGGCTGACTACGAGCAGTACTTC.

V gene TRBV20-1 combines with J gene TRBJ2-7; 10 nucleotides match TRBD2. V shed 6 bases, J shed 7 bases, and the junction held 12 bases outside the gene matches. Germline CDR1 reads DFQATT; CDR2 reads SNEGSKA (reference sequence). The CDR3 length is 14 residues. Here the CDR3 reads CSAETSGKSNEQYF. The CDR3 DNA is TGCAGTGCCGAAACTAGCGGGAAGTCAAATGAGCAGTACTTC.

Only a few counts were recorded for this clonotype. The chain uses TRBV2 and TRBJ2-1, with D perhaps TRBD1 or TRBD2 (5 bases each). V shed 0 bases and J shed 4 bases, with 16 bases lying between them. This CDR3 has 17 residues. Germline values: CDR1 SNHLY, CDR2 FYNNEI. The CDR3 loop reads CASSEAIGTAKYNEQFF. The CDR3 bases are TGTGCCAGCAGTGAAGCCATCGGGACCGCAAAATACAATGAGCAGTTCTTC.

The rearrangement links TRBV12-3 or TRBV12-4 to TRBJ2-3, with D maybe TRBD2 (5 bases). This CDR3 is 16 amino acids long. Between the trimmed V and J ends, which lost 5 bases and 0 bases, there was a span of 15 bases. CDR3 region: CASSPLLWTSTDTQYF. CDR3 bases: TGTGCCAGCAGTCCACTCCTTTGGACTAGCACAGATACGCAGTATTTT.